There are many counts of the clone carrying this T cell receptor beta chain. Antigen specificity is unknown. These data come from a study of T cell repertoires in cytomegalovirus infection. Study-level background: Public TCR beta signatures were indicative of both CMV infection and a matching HLA type.

Regarding the study as a whole: It was HLA-C-restricted CMV-specific TCR beta clonotypes that dominated the response ex vivo. There were carriers of CMV plus the relevant HLA, and cumulative public TCR beta family frequency identified them.

The V gene's germline CDR1 is MNHNS and CDR2 SASEGT. V lost 4 bases to trimming and J lost 3 bases; unmatched junction nucleotides: 5. This CDR3 comprises 14 residues. One entry per CDR3 protein results from TCRdb running MiXCR on the reads. The data hold roughly 500,000 distinct CDR3 sequences, with 16% observed a single time. V gene TRBV6-1 combines with J gene TRBJ2-7; TRBD1 aligns across 8 bases. The receptor comes from a human donor in good health (CMV status not recorded). Some clones in this sample may be carry-over from other donors' samples. Material: CD8+ T cells from PBMCs. CDR3 sequence reads: CASSGTGTSYEQYF. CDR3 coding DNA: TGTGCCAGCAGTGGGACAGGGACGAGCTACGAGCAGTACTTC.